These 31 T cell receptor beta chains were all obtained from the same sample, sequenced in a study of cytomegalovirus exposure and HLA in healthy donors. 13 Jbeta primers and 60 Vbeta primers were used for the PCR. Repertoires were generated with immunoSEQ multiplex PCR, while TCRdb's copy carries only in-frame clones and drops some. The table records roughly 90,000 clones, about four fifths of them present only once. The sequenced sample was PBMCs. The receptors were gathered from a man aged 25 to 45 in good health and CMV-seronegative.

J is TRBJ1-5 and V is TRBV6-1, with 10 bases lining up with TRBD1. Germline values: CDR1 MNHNS, CDR2 SASEGT. The CDR3 sequence is 16 residues long. J was trimmed by 4 bases and V by 4 bases; bases with no gene match: 7. As DNA, the CDR3 is TGTGCCAGCAGTGTAACGACGGGACAGGGGAATCAGCCCCAGCATTTT. Protein sequence: CASSVTTGQGNQPQHF.

J is TRBJ2-3 and V is TRBV2; D remains ambiguous. V dropped 0 bases and J dropped 1 base, with 14 bases sitting between them. Germline V gene data show CDR1 as SNHLY and CDR2 as FYNNEI. CDR3 length: 17 amino acids. CDR3 DNA sequence: TGTGCCAGCAGTGAAGCTCCCGAGCGCGAGGGCACAGATACGCAGTATTTT. This gives the protein CASSEAPEREGTDTQYF.

The chain uses TRBV30 and TRBJ2-3, with a possible D match to TRBD2 (6 bases). This CDR3 region has 15 residues. From germline, CDR1 is GTSNPN and CDR2 SVGIG (reference sequence). V gave up 4 bases and J gave up 2 bases, with 16 bases separating them. CDR3 residues: CAWTTSGENTDTQYF. The CDR3 DNA follows: TGTGCCTGGACCACTTCGGGAGAGAACACAGATACGCAGTATTTT.

This rearrangement joins TRBV30 to TRBJ1-2; weak D call: TRBD1 (6 bases). The germline V gene encodes CDR1 GTSNPN and CDR2 SVGIG (reference sequence). The V end was cut by 1 base, the J end by 4 bases, with 10 bases between. This CDR3 has 13 amino acids. The CDR3 coding sequence is TGTGCCTGGAGTGAGGACAGCTTCTATGGCTACACCTTC. Protein sequence: CAWSEDSFYGYTF. Based on the CDR3 plus reference TRBV30 and TRBJ1-2, the full variable domain is SQTIHQWPATLVQPVGSPLSLECTVEGTSNPNLYWYRQAAGRGLQLLFYSVGIGQISSEVPQNLSASRPQDRQFILSSKKLLLSDSGFYLCAWSEDSFYGYTFGSGTRLTVV.

About this clone itself: The junction and the germline gene differ at one end; a read error may be behind it. V is TRBV11-2 and J is TRBJ2-3, with D possibly TRBD2 on 6 matching bases. Germline V CDR1 and CDR2: SGHAT, FQNNGV. The CDR3 runs to 14 residues. The CDR3 region is CASRLGFRGGTQYF. The CDR3 region has the DNA TGTGCCAGCAGGTTAGGGTTTCGGGGAGGTACGCAGTATTTT.

This chain uses TRBV30 with TRBJ1-1; D unclear. V was clipped by 0 bases and J by 1 base, with 9 bases between them. CDR3 length: 14 residues. The germline V gene has CDR1 GTSNPN and CDR2 SVGIG (reference sequence). This CDR3 reads CAWSVIGGNTEAFF. The CDR3 DNA sequence: TGTGCCTGGAGTGTTATTGGAGGGAACACTGAAGCTTTCTTT.

V gene TRBV30 combines with J gene TRBJ2-7; D is uncertain. CDR1 GTSNPN and CDR2 SVGIG come from the germline V gene (reference sequence). V gave up 0 bases and J gave up 1 base, with 10 bases separating them. The length of the CDR3 is 14 residues. This CDR3 reads CAWSVPKQSYEQYF. As DNA, the CDR3 is TGTGCCTGGAGTGTACCCAAACAGTCCTACGAGCAGTACTTC.

The rearrangement links TRBV6-1 to TRBJ2-7, with 8 bases lining up with TRBD1. This CDR3 is built from 13 residues. The J segment lost 2 bases and the V segment lost 6 bases, leaving 3 bases of the junction unmatched. CDR1 MNHNS and CDR2 SASEGT come from the germline V gene. The CDR3 here is CASSRGRTYEQYF. The CDR3 DNA reads TGTGCCAGCAGCAGGGGGCGAACCTACGAGCAGTACTTC.

This clone was observed a few times. The V gene is TRBV6-4, the J gene TRBJ2-1; weak D call: TRBD1 (6 bases). Trimming took off 5 bases at V and 0 bases at J, with 11 bases between the two ends. CDR3 size: 15 residues. Germline CDR1 reads MRHNA; CDR2 reads SNTAGT. CDR3 sequence reads: CASSLQGGSYNEQFF. The CDR3 DNA sequence: TGTGCCAGCAGTCTTCAAGGGGGCTCCTACAATGAGCAGTTCTTC.

The chain combines TRBV7-2 with TRBJ1-2; D uncertain. This CDR3 region has 12 residues. Germline assignment: CDR1 SGHTA and CDR2 FQGNSA. The V end was cut by 5 bases, the J end by 5 bases, with 9 bases between. The CDR3 loop is CASSRNRYGYTF. CDR3 in DNA: TGTGCCAGCAGCCGAAACAGATATGGCTACACCTTC.

This clone was detected a few times. The rearrangement uses TRBV5-6 and TRBJ1-6; 8 positions agree with TRBD1. Germline V gives CDR1 SGHDT, CDR2 YYEEEE. This CDR3 comprises 18 residues. V lost 0 bases, J lost 2 bases, and 7 bases stayed unmatched. The CDR3 reads CASSLEKGTGAYNSPLHF. Written as DNA, the CDR3 is TGTGCCAGCAGCTTGGAGAAAGGGACAGGCGCCTATAATTCACCCCTCCACTTT. Together with reference TRBV5-6 and TRBJ1-6, the CDR3 gives the full variable domain: DAGVTQSPTHLIKTRGQQVTLRCSPKSGHDTVSWYQQALGQGPQFIFQYYEEEERQRGNFPDRFSGHQFPNYSSELNVNALLLGDSALYLCASSLEKGTGAYNSPLHFGNGTRLTVT.

This sequence joins TRBV7-9 and TRBJ1-1, with a weak D call TRBD1 (5 bases). There are 14 residues in the CDR3. Trimming cost V 1 base and J 8 bases, with 14 bases left between them. The germline V gene encodes CDR1 SEHNR and CDR2 FQNEAQ (reference sequence). The CDR3 here is CASSLGRENLEAFF. CDR3 coding DNA: TGTGCCAGCAGCTTAGGCAGGGAAAATCTCGAAGCTTTCTTT.

The rearrangement links TRBV28 to TRBJ1-4; D is undetermined. V lost 1 base and J 5 bases, leaving 17 bases between the germline ends. The CDR3 loop spans 17 amino acids. Germline lookup yields CDR1 MDHEN and CDR2 SYDVKM. The CDR3 nucleotides read TGTGCCAGCAGTTTATCGGTAGCGGGTAAGGCCAATGAAAAACTGTTTTTT. This gives the protein CASSLSVAGKANEKLFF.

The chain combines TRBV10-3 with TRBJ2-1; D may be TRBD1 (7 bases). Trimming took off 6 bases at V and 1 base at J, with 13 bases between the two ends. This CDR3 is 15 amino acids long. Germline loops: CDR1 ENHRY, CDR2 SYGVKD. The CDR3, as DNA: TGTGCCATCAGGGATCAGGGGGGATCCTACAATGAGCAGTTCTTC. Encoded protein: CAIRDQGGSYNEQFF.

The chain combines TRBV28 with TRBJ1-2; TRBD1 matches at 9 bases. The CDR3 sequence is 15 residues long. Germline V gene data show CDR1 as MDHEN and CDR2 as SYDVKM. CDR3 sequence (DNA): TGTGCAGCAACCCTGCACGGGACAGGGAACTATGGCTACACCTTC. It codes for CAATLHGTGNYGYTF.

The chain is built from TRBV6-5 and TRBJ1-5; no definite D call. The germline gives CDR1 MNHEY, CDR2 SVGAGI. The CDR3 is 14 amino acids. V was shortened by 5 bases and J by 3 bases, with 11 bases between the two germline ends. This CDR3 is CASSESGNNQPQHF. CDR3 DNA sequence: TGTGCCAGCAGTGAATCGGGGAACAATCAGCCCCAGCATTTT.

CDR3 nucleotides: TGTGCCAGCAGTTACCGCGGGAAAGGGGATACGCAGTATTTT. This sequence encodes CASSYRGKGDTQYF. The chain joins TRBV6-5 to TRBJ2-3, with D tentatively TRBD2 (6 bases). CDR3 length: 14 residues. In germline, CDR1 is MNHEY, CDR2 SVGAGI. The V gene lost 2 bases and the J gene lost 6 bases, with 12 bases spanning the gap.

The chain uses TRBV27 and TRBJ1-1, with TRBD1 identical over 8 bases. From germline, CDR1 is MNHEY and CDR2 SMNVEV (reference sequence). This CDR3 contains 14 residues. Unmatched junction bases numbered 6, after V lost 2 bases and J lost 7 bases. CDR3 in DNA: TGTGCCAGCAGTTTACAGGGGGCATCGGGTGAAGCTTTCTTT. Encoded protein: CASSLQGASGEAFF.

The chain couples TRBV13 to TRBJ2-1; TRBD2 aligns across 13 bases. J lost 6 bases, V lost 5 bases, and 10 bases had no gene match. The length of the CDR3 is 17 residues. The germline V gene has CDR1 PRHDT and CDR2 FYEKMQ (reference sequence). CDR3 sequence reads: CASSTTSGGKGVNEQFF. In DNA, the CDR3 is TGTGCCAGCAGCACGACTAGCGGGGGGAAGGGGGTCAATGAGCAGTTCTTC.

The rearrangement uses TRBV28 and TRBJ2-7, with a possible D match to TRBD2 (6 bases). CDR3 length: 16 amino acids. CDR1 MDHEN and CDR2 SYDVKM come from the germline V gene. Trimming pared 6 bases from V and 0 bases from J, leaving 18 bases between. This chain's CDR3 is CASRQTGTQLSYEQYF. The CDR3 DNA follows: TGTGCCAGCAGGCAGACCGGGACTCAACTCTCCTACGAGCAGTACTTC.

The J gene is TRBJ1-2, the V gene TRBV28; D might be TRBD1 (5 bases). The CDR3 is 11 amino acids. Between the trimmed V and J ends, which lost 10 bases and 5 bases, there was a span of 11 bases. The germline CDR1 and CDR2 sequences are MDHEN and SYDVKM. DNA for the CDR3: TGTGCCATCACAGGAACGTATGGCTACACCTTC. Amino acids: CAITGTYGYTF.

The V and J genes are TRBV12-5 and TRBJ2-3; perhaps TRBD2 as D (5 bases). The V and J ends lost 5 bases and 3 bases respectively, with 18 bases between them. The CDR3 is 16 amino acids. Per the germline V gene, CDR1 is LGHNT and CDR2 is FRNRAP. The DNA for the CDR3 is TGTGCTAGTGGTCCGTCCGGGATCTCGGGGACAGATACGCAGTATTTT. This codes for CASGPSGISGTDTQYF. Looking up the rest from reference TRBV12-5 and TRBJ2-3 gives the full variable domain: DARVTQTPRHKVTEMGQEVTMRCQPILGHNTVFWYRQTMMQGLELLAYFRNRAPLDDSGMPKDRFSAEMPDATLATLKIQPSEPRDSAVYFCASGPSGISGTDTQYFGPGTRLTVL.

This sequence joins TRBV4-2 and TRBJ2-5, with 7 positions matching TRBD2. The germline gives CDR1 LGHNA, CDR2 YNFKEQ. The CDR3 extends over 15 amino acids. Germline trimming cut 0 bases from V and 2 bases from J; bases unmatched to any gene: 3. CDR3 residues: CASSQEVGGQETQYF. CDR3 DNA sequence: TGTGCCAGCAGCCAAGAAGTGGGAGGGCAAGAGACCCAGTACTTC.

This chain joins TRBV25-1 and TRBJ2-1; the D call may be TRBD1 or TRBD2 (6 bases each). Trimming stripped 8 bases from V and 9 bases from J, with 17 bases between. The CDR3 runs to 13 residues. CDR1 and CDR2 from the germline V gene are MGHDK and SYGVNS. The CDR3 region has the DNA TGTGCCAGCCGTGGACAGTTGCGGGGTGAGCAGTTCTTC. It codes for CASRGQLRGEQFF.

This sequence joins TRBV6-1 and TRBJ1-1, with D perhaps TRBD1 (5 bases). The V gene's germline CDR1 is MNHNS and CDR2 SASEGT. Trimming pared 10 bases from V and 6 bases from J, leaving 15 bases between. This CDR3 contains 12 residues. CDR3 DNA sequence: TGTGCCATTCGTAGGGGCGCCGCTGAAGCTTTCTTT. It translates to CAIRRGAAEAFF.

The V gene is TRBV5-1, the J gene TRBJ2-3; 10 bases are shared with TRBD1. V shed 4 bases and J 6 bases; nucleotides not matched to a gene: 8. Germline V lookup: CDR1 SGHRS, CDR2 YFSETQ. The CDR3 loop spans 15 amino acids. The CDR3 coding sequence is TGCGCCAGCAGCCCCCCCGGGACAGGGGCGGATACGCAGTATTTT. As protein: CASSPPGTGADTQYF.

This clone was counted between two and nine times. The chain links TRBV10-3 to TRBJ2-5; unclear D gene. The CDR3 runs 14 residues. Germline CDR1 reads ENHRY; CDR2 reads SYGVKD. The V gene lost 3 bases and the J gene lost 3 bases, with 11 bases spanning the gap. The CDR3 protein is CAISDGEEKETQYF. The CDR3 DNA sequence: TGTGCCATCAGTGACGGAGAGGAGAAAGAGACCCAGTACTTC.

This clone was observed a single time. The chain combines TRBV4-1 with TRBJ1-5; 7 bases align to TRBD1. The trim removed 4 bases at V and 0 bases at J, leaving 6 bases unmatched. This CDR3 is 16 amino acids long. CDR1 is MGHRA, CDR2 YSYEKL, per germline. CDR3 nucleotide sequence: TGCGCCAGCAGCCCGTCATGGACAGGTAGCAATCAGCCCCAGCATTTT. Amino acids: CASSPSWTGSNQPQHF.

The chain employs TRBV4-1 and TRBJ1-4; TRBD1 matches at 9 bases. In germline, CDR1 is MGHRA, CDR2 YSYEKL. This CDR3 region has 18 residues. The V segment lost 1 base and the J segment 6 bases; nucleotides outside the gene matches: 12. Here the CDR3 reads CASSQGKSTGGWDEKLFF. Written as DNA, the CDR3 is TGCGCCAGCAGCCAAGGGAAGTCGACAGGGGGTTGGGATGAAAAACTGTTTTTT.

This sequence joins TRBV15 and TRBJ2-7, with 10 nucleotides matching TRBD1. The V and J ends lost 5 bases and 6 bases, in that order; junction bases with no gene match: 7. CDR1 LNHNV and CDR2 YYDKDF come from the germline V gene (reference sequence). There are 14 residues in the CDR3. CDR3 coding DNA: TGTGCCACCAGCCGTAGACAGGGGGCAGGCGAGCAGTACTTC. Protein product: CATSRRQGAGEQYF.

V is TRBV25-1 and J is TRBJ1-6; D perhaps matches TRBD1 (5 bases). Between the trimmed V and J ends, which lost 6 bases and 5 bases, there was a span of 17 bases. The germline V gene has CDR1 MGHDK and CDR2 SYGVNS. The CDR3 loop spans 16 amino acids. CDR3 bases: TGTGCCAGCAGCTTATCTCTCTGGGGGGATAATTCACCCCTCCACTTT. It yields the protein CASSLSLWGDNSPLHF.